This entry is about one T cell receptor (beta chain). Its antigen remains unknown. Some clones are missing from TCRdb's copy, which holds only in-frame ones; the method was immunoSEQ multiplex PCR. The sample holds roughly 54,000 clones, approximately 80% seen once. This sample stems from a study of radiotherapy plus CTLA-4 blockade in lung cancer. Study results and caveats: Radiotherapy was combined with ipilimumab, and tumor-derived TCR clones then expanded in blood.

This CDR3 has 12 amino acids. Germline CDR1 is MDHEN and CDR2 is SYDVKM. V dropped 7 bases and J dropped 9 bases, with 14 bases sitting between them. The chain has TRBV28 and TRBJ2-3; no definite D call. Specimen: peripheral blood, collected from a patient treated with radiotherapy plus ipilimumab. This TCR was sampled from a human donor with non-small cell lung cancer who had a partial response to radiotherapy plus ipilimumab. CDR3 sequence reads: CASKPQQPTQYF. In DNA, the CDR3 is TGTGCCAGCAAACCCCAACAACCAACGCAGTATTTT.